These 28 T cell receptor beta chains were sequenced from one sample in a study of OX40 agonist ivuxolimab in advanced cancers. Sequencing used immunoSEQ multiplex PCR; TCRdb keeps in-frame clones, though not all of them. The sample includes just over 60,000 clones, 92% of them seen just once. Specimen: CD4+ or CD8+ T cells sorted from blood, collected in a trial of the OX40 agonist ivuxolimab. The origin of the receptors is an adult with an advanced solid tumor such as melanoma, head and neck, liver or kidney cancer.

V usage is TRBV2 and J usage is TRBJ2-5; possibly TRBD1 or TRBD2 for D (5 bases each). The V and J ends lost 5 bases and 1 base respectively, with 17 bases between them. CDR3 length: 16 residues. Germline CDR1 and CDR2: SNHLY and FYNNEI. Written as DNA, the CDR3 is TGTGCCAGCAGTAACCGGGACGGAGGTCTCCAAGAGACCCAGTACTTC. This translates into CASSNRDGGLQETQYF.

This chain links TRBV11-2 with TRBJ2-1; TRBD2 might be the D (6 bases). This CDR3 is built from 15 residues. Germline CDR1 is SGHAT and CDR2 is FQNNGV. V lost 6 bases and J lost 5, with 17 bases in between. The CDR3 DNA reads TGTGCCAGCAGAAGACCGGGACGGAGGGACAATGAGCAGTTCTTC. Amino acids: CASRRPGRRDNEQFF. Combining the CDR3 with reference TRBV11-2 and TRBJ2-1 gives the whole variable domain EAGVAQSPRYKIIEKRQSVAFWCNPISGHATLYWYQQILGQGPKLLIQFQNNGVVDDSQLPKDRFSAERLKGVDSTLKIQPAKLEDSAVYLCASRRPGRRDNEQFFGPGTRLTVL.

The chain recombines TRBV5-1 with TRBJ1-1; TRBD1 agrees at 7 bases. This CDR3 spans 14 amino acids. Germline V CDR1 and CDR2: SGHRS, YFSETQ. J was trimmed by 1 base and V by 4 bases; bases with no gene match: 4. The CDR3 loop is CASSPGQTNTEAFF. For the CDR3, the DNA is TGCGCCAGCAGCCCGGGACAGACGAACACTGAAGCTTTCTTT. Drawing the rest from reference TRBV5-1 and TRBJ1-1, the complete variable domain is KAGVTQTPRYLIKTRGQQVTLSCSPISGHRSVSWYQQTPGQGLQFLFEYFSETQRNKGNFPGRFSGRQFSNSRSEMNVSTLELGDSALYLCASSPGQTNTEAFFGQGTRLTVV.

The rearrangement links TRBV30 to TRBJ1-2, with D unresolved. Trimming stripped 5 bases from V and 1 base from J, with 8 bases between. This CDR3 is built from 12 residues. CDR1 and CDR2 (germline): GTSNPN, SVGIG (reference sequence). CDR3 protein: CAWQSNNYGYTF. CDR3 nucleotides: TGTGCCTGGCAAAGTAATAACTATGGCTACACCTTC. The full variable domain, with the rest looked up from reference TRBV30 and TRBJ1-2, is SQTIHQWPATLVQPVGSPLSLECTVEGTSNPNLYWYRQAAGRGLQLLFYSVGIGQISSEVPQNLSASRPQDRQFILSSKKLLLSDSGFYLCAWQSNNYGYTFGSGTRLTVV.

The chain has TRBV5-1 and TRBJ2-7; a weak D match, TRBD1 (5 bases). Trimming stripped 5 bases from V and 2 bases from J, with 14 bases between. The length of the CDR3 is 14 residues. Per the germline V gene, CDR1 is SGHRS and CDR2 is YFSETQ. The CDR3 loop reads CASRSGQAAYEQYF. Written as DNA, the CDR3 is TGCGCCAGCAGGAGTGGACAAGCTGCCTACGAGCAGTACTTC.

The chain joins TRBV11-3 to TRBJ2-7; 7 nucleotides match TRBD2. CDR1 is SGHNT, CDR2 YENEEA, per germline. J gave up 7 bases and V 5 bases, and 8 bases lay outside the gene matches. The CDR3 is made up of 13 amino acids. CDR3: CASSLFPGGEQYF. DNA for the CDR3: TGTGCCAGCAGCCTATTTCCGGGGGGTGAGCAGTACTTC. The complete variable domain, with remaining parts taken from reference TRBV11-3 and TRBJ2-7, reads EAGVVQSPRYKIIEKKQPVAFWCNPISGHNTLYWYLQNLGQGPELLIRYENEEAVDDSQLPKDRFSAERLKGVDSTLKIQPAELGDSAVYLCASSLFPGGEQYFGPGTRLTVT.

The chain recombines TRBV5-1 with TRBJ1-2; no firm D call. The CDR3 is 12 residues long. V lost 0 bases and J lost 8, with 8 bases in between. Looked up from germline, CDR1 is SGHRS and CDR2 is YFSETQ. Here the CDR3 reads CASSLDGKGYTF. The CDR3 bases are TGCGCCAGCAGCTTGGATGGTAAAGGCTACACCTTC.

This sequence joins TRBV5-8 and TRBJ1-4, with 8 bases aligning to TRBD1. Looked up from germline, CDR1 is SGHTS and CDR2 is YDEGEE. This CDR3 spans 15 amino acids. Losses at the gene ends were 5 bases for V and 0 bases for J; bases not matched to a gene: 3. CDR3 coding DNA: TGTGCCAGCAGTGTGGGACAGGCAACTAATGAAAAACTGTTTTTT. The encoded protein is CASSVGQATNEKLFF. Full variable domain (missing parts from reference TRBV5-8 and TRBJ1-4): EAGVTQSPTHLIKTRGQQATLRCSPISGHTSVYWYQQALGLGLQFLLWYDEGEERNRGNFPPRFSGRQFPNYSSELNVNALELEDSALYLCASSVGQATNEKLFFGSGTQLSVL.

The V gene is TRBV10-2, the J gene TRBJ2-5; 7 nucleotides match TRBD2. Germline trimming cut 3 bases from V and 3 bases from J; bases unmatched to any gene: 7. In germline, CDR1 is WSHSY, CDR2 SAAADI. The CDR3 is 15 amino acids. The CDR3 loop is CASSEVWGGKETQYF. CDR3 in DNA: TGCGCCAGCAGTGAAGTTTGGGGAGGGAAAGAGACCCAGTACTTC.

The chain has TRBV10-1 and TRBJ2-5, with D hard to call. Germline CDR1 is WNHNN and CDR2 is SYGVQD (reference sequence). V lost 7 bases to trimming and J lost 3 bases, with 12 bases between them. The CDR3 contains 13 residues. The CDR3 DNA follows: TGCGCCAGCAAAAAAATCGCGGAAGAGACCCAGTACTTC. It encodes CASKKIAEETQYF.

This clone showed up just once. This sequence joins TRBV6-6 and TRBJ2-3; no definite D call. Germline CDR1 reads MNHNY; CDR2 reads SVGAGI (reference sequence). V was trimmed by 2 bases and J by 0 bases, leaving 9 bases between them. The CDR3 length is 15 residues. CDR3 nucleotides: TGTGCCAGCAGTTACCTTAAACCTAGCACAGATACGCAGTATTTT. This sequence encodes CASSYLKPSTDTQYF.

The rearrangement links TRBV6-5 to TRBJ2-7, with TRBD2 matching 10 bases. Germline V gives CDR1 MNHEY, CDR2 SVGAGI. This CDR3 region has 13 residues. V shed 7 bases and J 5 bases; nucleotides not matched to a gene: 5. The CDR3 sequence: CASNGLAAHEQYF. The CDR3 nucleotides read TGTGCCAGCAACGGACTAGCGGCTCACGAGCAGTACTTC.

In this sample, this clone turned up once. J is TRBJ2-3 and V is TRBV2; 7 bases line up with TRBD2. CDR1 and CDR2 (germline): SNHLY, FYNNEI. The CDR3 contains 13 residues. The V segment lost 8 bases and the J segment 7 bases; nucleotides outside the gene matches: 9. The CDR3 here is CASGRGDTNTQYF. The CDR3 region has the DNA TGTGCCAGCGGCCGGGGGGATACGAATACGCAGTATTTT.

Here the CDR3 reads CASSSGQWDTDTQYF. The CDR3 DNA reads as TGTGCCAGCAGCTCGGGACAATGGGACACAGATACGCAGTATTTT. This rearrangement joins TRBV7-6 to TRBJ2-3, with D possibly matching TRBD1 (6 bases). Trimming left V 4 bases short and J 2 bases short, with 13 bases between. This CDR3 comprises 15 residues. Looked up from germline, CDR1 is SGHVS and CDR2 is FNYEAQ.

The rearrangement joins TRBV10-2 to TRBJ2-1, with TRBD1 matching over 9 bases. Germline CDR1 and CDR2: WSHSY and SAAADI. CDR3 length: 15 residues. V shed 3 bases and J 10 bases; nucleotides not matched to a gene: 10. CDR3 in DNA: TGCGCCAGCAGTGATCCCGGGACAGGGAGACGGGAGCAGTTCTTC. Its protein is CASSDPGTGRREQFF.

The chain employs TRBV30 and TRBJ2-3; 9 nucleotides match TRBD2. This CDR3 has 14 residues. The ends lost 4 bases at V and 6 bases at J; junction bases unmatched: 8. Germline CDR1 GTSNPN, CDR2 SVGIG (reference sequence). CDR3 amino acids: CAWNKAGGHDTQYF. The CDR3 bases are TGTGCCTGGAATAAGGCGGGGGGGCATGATACGCAGTATTTT.

The V gene is TRBV19, the J gene TRBJ1-3; D is possibly TRBD1 (6 bases). Per germline, CDR1 LNHDA and CDR2 SQIVND (reference sequence). V lost 10 bases to trimming and J lost 0 bases, with 16 bases between them. The CDR3 sequence is 15 residues long. Written as DNA, the CDR3 is TGTGCCACCACGACAGGACCCATCTCTGGAAACACCATATATTTT. This sequence encodes CATTTGPISGNTIYF.

This sequence joins TRBV29-1 and TRBJ1-2, with D maybe TRBD1 (6 bases). CDR3 length equals 15 residues. CDR1 and CDR2 from the germline V gene are SQVTM and ANQGSEA. Deletions cut 3 bases from V and 8 bases from J, with 22 bases between. CDR3 coding DNA: TGCAGCGTTGATCAATATAGGGGGGACGCGCAGGGCTACACCTTC. It codes for CSVDQYRGDAQGYTF.

This clone has only one observation. CDR3 DNA: TGTGCCTGGAGTGTACTTAGCGGGAGAGGGGAGCAGTACTTC. It specifies CAWSVLSGRGEQYF. The chain joins TRBV30 to TRBJ2-7, with 9 positions matching TRBD2. With V trimmed by 0 bases and J by 7 bases, 7 bases remained unmatched. CDR3 size: 14 residues. Germline V lookup: CDR1 GTSNPN, CDR2 SVGIG (reference sequence).

This clone was detected a few times. The rearrangement joins TRBV30 to TRBJ1-2; 9 positions agree with TRBD1. V was clipped by 2 bases and J by 5 bases; unmatched bases: 9. Germline-derived CDR1 and CDR2 are GTSNPN and SVGIG (reference sequence). This CDR3 region has 15 residues. CDR3 loop: CAWSYPGQGIYGYTF. CDR3 DNA: TGTGCCTGGAGTTACCCGGGACAGGGAATTTATGGCTACACCTTC.

The V call is TRBV6-6, the J call TRBJ2-7; the D call may be TRBD1 or TRBD2 (5 bases each). V lost 6 bases and J lost 7, with 10 bases in between. This CDR3 region has 11 residues. Germline loops: CDR1 MNHNY, CDR2 SVGAGI (reference sequence). The CDR3 DNA sequence: TGTGCCAGCAGGGGGACCCGGGAGCAGTACTTC. Translated: CASRGTREQYF.

The V gene is TRBV10-3, the J gene TRBJ2-5, with 8 bases lining up with TRBD2. Germline V CDR1 and CDR2: ENHRY, SYGVKD. V shed 0 bases and J 7 bases; nucleotides not matched to a gene: 7. CDR3 size: 15 residues. CDR3 nucleotides: TGTGCCATCAGTGAGTCGTTAGCGGGGATCGCGACCCAGTACTTC. Translation gives CAISESLAGIATQYF.

The rearrangement uses TRBV2 and TRBJ2-7, with TRBD2 matching 13 bases. V lost 8 bases, J lost 5 bases, and 6 bases stayed unmatched. The CDR3 length is 14 residues. The germline V gene encodes CDR1 SNHLY and CDR2 FYNNEI. The CDR3 DNA follows: TGTGCCAGCGCTGGGACTAGCGGGACTGACGAGCAGTACTTC. Encoded protein: CASAGTSGTDEQYF.

J is TRBJ2-5 and V is TRBV5-1; 11 positions match TRBD2. The CDR3 contains 19 residues. V shed 2 bases and J 2 bases; nucleotides not matched to a gene: 14. Germline assignment: CDR1 SGHRS and CDR2 YFSETQ. The CDR3 DNA reads as TGCGCCAGCAGCTTCGGCCTAGCGGGGGGCAGGAATTTACAAGAGACCCAGTACTTC. This translates into CASSFGLAGGRNLQETQYF.

The chain has TRBV9 and TRBJ2-3, with 9 nucleotides matching TRBD2. The germline CDR1 and CDR2 sequences are SGDLS and YYNGEE. Unmatched junction bases numbered 11, after V lost 4 bases and J lost 5 bases. The CDR3 spans 16 residues. The CDR3 sequence is CASSPRLAGGQDTQYF. CDR3 nucleotide sequence: TGTGCCAGCAGCCCCCGACTTGCGGGGGGGCAAGATACGCAGTATTTT.

The rearrangement links TRBV6-6 to TRBJ1-2; 7 bases match TRBD1. The CDR3 sequence is 13 residues long. Trimming took 11 bases from V and 6 from J; bases not matched to a gene: 12. Germline V gene lookup returns CDR1 MNHNY and CDR2 SVGAGI (reference sequence). The CDR3 DNA reads TGTGCCGTCACGCCAGGGGGGCGGAATGGCTACACCTTC. Residues: CAVTPGGRNGYTF.

This chain uses TRBV5-8 with TRBJ1-3, with TRBD1 matching over 9 bases. Germline V lookup: CDR1 SGHTS, CDR2 YDEGEE. This CDR3 is 16 amino acids long. The J segment lost 0 bases and the V segment lost 5 bases, leaving 6 bases of the junction unmatched. CDR3 DNA sequence: TGTGCCAGCAGTTCCGGGACAGGGCCCTCTGGAAACACCATATATTTT. Residues: CASSSGTGPSGNTIYF.

The chain has TRBV2 and TRBJ2-5; 7 bases are a match to TRBD1. CDR1 is SNHLY and CDR2 is FYNNEI in the germline V gene. The CDR3 length is 12 residues. Germline trimming cut 8 bases from V and 2 bases from J; bases unmatched to any gene: 2. The CDR3 loop reads CASGGQQETQYF. DNA of the CDR3: TGTGCCAGCGGGGGACAGCAAGAGACCCAGTACTTC. The complete variable domain, with remaining parts taken from reference TRBV2 and TRBJ2-5, reads EPEVTQTPSHQVTQMGQEVILRCVPISNHLYFYWYRQILGQKVEFLVSFYNNEISEKSEIFDDQFSVERPDGSNFTLKIRSTKLEDSAMYFCASGGQQETQYFGPGTRLLVL.